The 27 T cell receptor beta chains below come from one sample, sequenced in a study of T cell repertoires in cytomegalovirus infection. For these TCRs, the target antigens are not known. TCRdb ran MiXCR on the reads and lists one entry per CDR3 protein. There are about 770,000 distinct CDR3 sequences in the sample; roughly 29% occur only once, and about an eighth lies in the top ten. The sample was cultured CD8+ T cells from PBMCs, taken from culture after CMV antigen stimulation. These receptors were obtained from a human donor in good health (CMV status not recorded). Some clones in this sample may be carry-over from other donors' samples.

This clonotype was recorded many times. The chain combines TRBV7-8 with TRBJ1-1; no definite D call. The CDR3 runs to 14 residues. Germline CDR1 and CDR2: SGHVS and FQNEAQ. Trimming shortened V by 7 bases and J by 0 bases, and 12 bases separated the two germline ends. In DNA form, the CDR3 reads TGTGCCAGCATCCCTGGGAGGGTGAACACTGAAGCTTTCTTT. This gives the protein CASIPGRVNTEAFF.

CDR3 DNA sequence: TGTGCCAGCAGTTTAGAAGGGACAGGGAGCACCGGGGAGCTGTTTTTT. This encodes CASSLEGTGSTGELFF. V is TRBV27 and J is TRBJ2-2; 9 bases line up with TRBD1. The CDR3 sequence is 16 residues long. Germline lookup yields CDR1 MNHEY and CDR2 SMNVEV (reference sequence). J lost 4 bases, V lost 2 bases, and 5 bases had no gene match.

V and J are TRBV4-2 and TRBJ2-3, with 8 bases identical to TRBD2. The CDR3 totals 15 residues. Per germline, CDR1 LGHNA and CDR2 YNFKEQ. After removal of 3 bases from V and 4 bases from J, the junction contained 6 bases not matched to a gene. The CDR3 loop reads CASSQGLDEADTQYF. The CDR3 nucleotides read TGTGCCAGCAGCCAGGGACTAGACGAAGCAGATACGCAGTATTTT.

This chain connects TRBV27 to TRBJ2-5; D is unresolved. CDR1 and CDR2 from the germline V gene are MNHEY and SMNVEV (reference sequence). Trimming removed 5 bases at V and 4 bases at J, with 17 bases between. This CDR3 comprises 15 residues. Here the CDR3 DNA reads TGTGCCAGCAGTAATTCCGGTGGGTTCGGAGAGACCCAGTACTTC. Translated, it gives CASSNSGGFGETQYF.

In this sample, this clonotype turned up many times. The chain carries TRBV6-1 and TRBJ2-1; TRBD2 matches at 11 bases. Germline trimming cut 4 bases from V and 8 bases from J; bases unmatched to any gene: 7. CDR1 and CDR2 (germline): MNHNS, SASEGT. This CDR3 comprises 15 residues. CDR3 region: CASSVSGGAAHEQFF. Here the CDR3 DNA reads TGTGCCAGCAGTGTTAGCGGGGGGGCCGCACATGAGCAGTTCTTC.

CDR3 coding DNA: TGTGCCAGCAGCTCGGCTATCTACGAGCAGTACTTC. Protein product: CASSSAIYEQYF. The chain employs TRBV7-6 and TRBJ2-7; D is ambiguous. This CDR3 comprises 12 residues. Germline CDR1 is SGHVS and CDR2 is FNYEAQ. V lost 4 bases to trimming and J lost 3 bases, with 7 bases between them.

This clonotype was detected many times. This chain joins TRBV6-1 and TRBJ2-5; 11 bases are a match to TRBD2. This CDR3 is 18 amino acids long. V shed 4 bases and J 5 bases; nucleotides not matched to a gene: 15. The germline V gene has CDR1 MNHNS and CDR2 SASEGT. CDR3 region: CASSVLTTSGGMWETQYF. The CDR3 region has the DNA TGTGCCAGCAGTGTTCTTACCACTAGCGGGGGTATGTGGGAGACCCAGTACTTC.

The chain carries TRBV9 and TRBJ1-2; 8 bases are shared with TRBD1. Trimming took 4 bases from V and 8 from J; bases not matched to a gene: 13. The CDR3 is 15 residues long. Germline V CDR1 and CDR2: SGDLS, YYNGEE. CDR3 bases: TGTGCCAGCAGCACCCAGACAGGGGCAAATATCGGCTACACCTTC. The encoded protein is CASSTQTGANIGYTF.

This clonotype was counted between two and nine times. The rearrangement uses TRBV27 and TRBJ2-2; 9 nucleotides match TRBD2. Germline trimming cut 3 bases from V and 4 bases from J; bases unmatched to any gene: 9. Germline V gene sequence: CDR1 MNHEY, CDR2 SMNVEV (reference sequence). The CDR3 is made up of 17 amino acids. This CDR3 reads CASSLNGRGGSTGELFF. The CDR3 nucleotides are TGTGCCAGCAGTTTGAATGGGCGGGGGGGCTCCACCGGGGAGCTGTTTTTT.

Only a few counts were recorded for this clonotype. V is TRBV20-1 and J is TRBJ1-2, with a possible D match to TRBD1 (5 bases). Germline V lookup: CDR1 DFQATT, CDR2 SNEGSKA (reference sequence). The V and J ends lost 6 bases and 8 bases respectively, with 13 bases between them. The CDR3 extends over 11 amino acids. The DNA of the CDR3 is TGCAGTGCACCCGTGGGGGTCGGCTACACCTTC. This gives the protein CSAPVGVGYTF.

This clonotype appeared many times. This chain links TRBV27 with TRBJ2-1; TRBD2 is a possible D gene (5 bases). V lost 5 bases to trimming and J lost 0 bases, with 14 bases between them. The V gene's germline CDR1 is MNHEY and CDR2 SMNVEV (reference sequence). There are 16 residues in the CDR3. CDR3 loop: CASSLWTDPSYNEQFF. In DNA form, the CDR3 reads TGTGCCAGCAGTCTGTGGACTGACCCCTCCTACAATGAGCAGTTCTTC.

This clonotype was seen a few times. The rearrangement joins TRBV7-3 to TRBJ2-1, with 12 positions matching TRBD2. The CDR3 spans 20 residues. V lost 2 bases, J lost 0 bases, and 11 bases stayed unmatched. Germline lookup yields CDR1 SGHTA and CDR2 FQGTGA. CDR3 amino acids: CASSLRSRTSGALSYNEQFF. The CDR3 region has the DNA TGTGCCAGCAGCTTACGGTCCCGGACTAGCGGGGCCCTCTCCTACAATGAGCAGTTCTTC.

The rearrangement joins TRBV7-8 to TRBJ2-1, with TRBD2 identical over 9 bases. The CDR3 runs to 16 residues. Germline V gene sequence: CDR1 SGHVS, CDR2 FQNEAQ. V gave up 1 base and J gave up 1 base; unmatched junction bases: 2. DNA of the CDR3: TGTGCCAGCAGCTTAGTGACTAGCGGATCCTACAATGAGCAGTTCTTC. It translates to CASSLVTSGSYNEQFF.

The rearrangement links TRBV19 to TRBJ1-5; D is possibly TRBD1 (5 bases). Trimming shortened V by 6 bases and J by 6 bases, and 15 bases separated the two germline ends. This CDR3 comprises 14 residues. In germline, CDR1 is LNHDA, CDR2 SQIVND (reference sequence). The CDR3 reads CASSPGLLSQPQHF. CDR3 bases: TGTGCCAGTAGCCCGGGACTCCTGTCTCAGCCCCAGCATTTT.

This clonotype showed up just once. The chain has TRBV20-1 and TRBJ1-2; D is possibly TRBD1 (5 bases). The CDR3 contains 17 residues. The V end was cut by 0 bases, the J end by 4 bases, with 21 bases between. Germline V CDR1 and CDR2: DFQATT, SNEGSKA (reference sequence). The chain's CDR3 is CSARDYGDLTIIYGYTF. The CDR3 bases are TGCAGTGCTAGAGATTACGGGGACCTCACGATAATCTATGGCTACACCTTC.

CDR3 sequence (DNA): TGTGCCAGCAGCCCCTTGAGCAACACTGAAGCTTTCTTT. It yields the protein CASSPLSNTEAFF. The chain links TRBV6-5 to TRBJ1-1; D remains ambiguous. The CDR3 is 13 amino acids. In germline, CDR1 is MNHEY, CDR2 SVGAGI. Trimming cost V 6 bases and J 2 bases, with 10 bases left between them.

The CDR3 bases are TGTGCCAGCAGCCAACGACAGGGTGGGCGGCGCGGGGAGCTGTTTTTT. Translating it yields CASSQRQGGRRGELFF. J is TRBJ2-2 and V is TRBV12-3 or TRBV12-4; 7 bases line up with TRBD1. The CDR3 has 16 amino acids. J gave up 7 bases and V 6 bases, and 14 bases lay outside the gene matches.

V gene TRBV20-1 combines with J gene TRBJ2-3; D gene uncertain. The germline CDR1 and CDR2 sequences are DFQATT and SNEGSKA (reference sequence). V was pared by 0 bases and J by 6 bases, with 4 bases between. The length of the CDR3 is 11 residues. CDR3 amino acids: CSARDLDTQYF. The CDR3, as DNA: TGCAGTGCTAGAGATCTCGATACGCAGTATTTT.

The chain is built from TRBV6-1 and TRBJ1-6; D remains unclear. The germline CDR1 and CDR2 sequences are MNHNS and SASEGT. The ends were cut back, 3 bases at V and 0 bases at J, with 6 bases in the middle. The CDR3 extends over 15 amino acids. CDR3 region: CASSEESSYNSPLHF. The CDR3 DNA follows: TGTGCCAGCAGTGAGGAGAGCTCCTATAATTCACCCCTCCACTTT.

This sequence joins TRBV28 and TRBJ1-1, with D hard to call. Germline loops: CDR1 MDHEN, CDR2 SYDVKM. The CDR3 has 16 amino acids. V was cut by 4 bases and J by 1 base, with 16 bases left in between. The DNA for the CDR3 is TGTGCCAGCAGTTCAACCCTCTCCTCCGCGAACACTGAAGCTTTCTTT. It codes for CASSSTLSSANTEAFF. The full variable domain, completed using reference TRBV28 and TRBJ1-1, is DVKVTQSSRYLVKRTGEKVFLECVQDMDHENMFWYRQDPGLGLRLIYFSYDVKMKEKGDIPEGYSVSREKKERFSLILESASTNQTSMYLCASSSTLSSANTEAFFGQGTRLTVV.

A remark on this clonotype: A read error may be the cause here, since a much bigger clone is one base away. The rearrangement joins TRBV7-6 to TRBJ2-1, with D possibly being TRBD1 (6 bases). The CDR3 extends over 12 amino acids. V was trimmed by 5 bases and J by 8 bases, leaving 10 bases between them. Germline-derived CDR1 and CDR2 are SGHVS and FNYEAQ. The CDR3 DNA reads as TGTGCCAGCAGCCAAAAGGGGGATGAGCAGTTCTTC. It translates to CASSQKGDEQFF.

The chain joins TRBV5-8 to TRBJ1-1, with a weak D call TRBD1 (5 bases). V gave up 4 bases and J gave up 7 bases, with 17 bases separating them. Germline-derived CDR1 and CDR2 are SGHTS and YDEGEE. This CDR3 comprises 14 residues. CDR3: CASSQTGARNEAFF. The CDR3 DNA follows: TGTGCCAGCAGCCAAACCGGGGCGCGAAATGAAGCTTTCTTT. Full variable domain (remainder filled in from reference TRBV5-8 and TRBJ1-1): EAGVTQSPTHLIKTRGQQATLRCSPISGHTSVYWYQQALGLGLQFLLWYDEGEERNRGNFPPRFSGRQFPNYSSELNVNALELEDSALYLCASSQTGARNEAFFGQGTRLTVV.

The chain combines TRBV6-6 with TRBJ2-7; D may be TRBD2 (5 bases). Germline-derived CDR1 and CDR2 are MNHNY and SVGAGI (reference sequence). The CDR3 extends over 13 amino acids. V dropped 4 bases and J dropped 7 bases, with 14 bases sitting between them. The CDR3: CASSLLDWREQYF. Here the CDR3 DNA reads TGTGCCAGCAGTTTACTAGATTGGCGGGAGCAGTACTTC.

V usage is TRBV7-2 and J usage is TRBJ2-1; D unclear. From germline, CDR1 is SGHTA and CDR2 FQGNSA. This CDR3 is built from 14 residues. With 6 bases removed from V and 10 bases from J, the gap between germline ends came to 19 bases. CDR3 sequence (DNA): TGTGCCAGCAGTGCTTATATTTCGAGGCTAGAGCAGTTCTTC. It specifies CASSAYISRLEQFF.

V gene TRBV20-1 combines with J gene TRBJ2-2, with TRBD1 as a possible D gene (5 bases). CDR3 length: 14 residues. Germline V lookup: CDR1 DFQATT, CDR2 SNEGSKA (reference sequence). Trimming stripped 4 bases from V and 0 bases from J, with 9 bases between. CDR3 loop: CSATATANTGELFF. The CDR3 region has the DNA TGCAGTGCTACCGCGACAGCGAACACCGGGGAGCTGTTTTTT.

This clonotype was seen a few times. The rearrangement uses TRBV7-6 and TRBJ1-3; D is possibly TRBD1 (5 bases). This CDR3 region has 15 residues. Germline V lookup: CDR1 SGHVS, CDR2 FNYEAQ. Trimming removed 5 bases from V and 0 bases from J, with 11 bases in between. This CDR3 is CASSIDSSSGNTIYF. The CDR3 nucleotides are TGTGCCAGCAGCATAGACAGCTCCTCTGGAAACACCATATATTTT.

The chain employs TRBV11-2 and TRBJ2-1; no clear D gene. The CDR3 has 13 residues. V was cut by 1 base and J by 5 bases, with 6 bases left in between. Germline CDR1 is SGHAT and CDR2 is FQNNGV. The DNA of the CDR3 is TGTGCCAGCAGCTTAGGAGCGAACAATGAGCAGTTCTTC. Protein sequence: CASSLGANNEQFF.